The clone carrying this T cell receptor beta chain appeared a few times. What it recognizes is unknown. The CDR3 totals 12 residues. With 0 bases removed from V and 10 bases from J, the gap between germline ends came to 7 bases. CDR1 is SGDLS and CDR2 is YYNGEE in the germline V gene. This sample is part of a study of cytomegalovirus exposure and HLA in healthy donors. Whole-study findings and limits: Exclusion as indistinguishable affected some V segments, including TRBV6-2 and TRBV6-3.

Use of 60 Vbeta and 13 Jbeta primers characterized the PCR. Only in-frame clones appear in the TCRdb table, and some are missing; sequencing was by immunoSEQ multiplex PCR. The table includes roughly 180,000 clones, just under 80% detected once. The origin of this receptor is a woman in her twenties or thirties in good health and CMV-seronegative. The sample comprised PBMCs. The chain links TRBV9 to TRBJ1-4; no clear D gene. The CDR3 DNA follows: TGTGCCAGCAGCGTAGCTGAGGGAAAACTGTTTTTT. Protein sequence: CASSVAEGKLFF.